The 23 T cell receptor beta chains reported below all come from one sample, sequenced in a study of cytomegalovirus exposure and HLA in healthy donors. TCRdb keeps only in-frame clones here, not all; method: immunoSEQ multiplex PCR. The sample comprises roughly 300,000 clones, around 86% of which are singletons, and over 0.8% rests with the top ten. Sequencing input: PBMCs. Every receptor here comes from a young woman in good health and CMV-seronegative.

V gene TRBV25-1 combines with J gene TRBJ2-1; TRBD2 aligns across 10 bases. The junction had 4 bases not matched to a gene; V was cut back by 4 bases and J by 4 bases. The CDR3 has 15 residues. Germline CDR1 MGHDK, CDR2 SYGVNS. The CDR3 region has the DNA TGTGCCAGCAGTGCCGCTAGCGGGAGTTACAATGAGCAGTTCTTC. It codes for CASSAASGSYNEQFF.

The CDR3 loop is CASTSTTSGSGELFF. DNA of the CDR3: TGTGCCAGCACCTCGACGACTAGCGGGAGCGGGGAGCTGTTTTTT. The chain carries TRBV2 and TRBJ2-2, with TRBD2 matching 12 bases. Germline loops: CDR1 SNHLY, CDR2 FYNNEI. This CDR3 spans 15 amino acids. J was trimmed by 7 bases and V by 7 bases; bases with no gene match: 7.

The chain links TRBV6-6 to TRBJ1-4; D may be TRBD1 (5 bases). The CDR3 length is 13 residues. Germline-derived CDR1 and CDR2 are MNHNY and SVGAGI (reference sequence). Trimming left V 2 bases short and J 5 bases short, with 6 bases between. The CDR3 region is CASSYQGNEKLFF. CDR3 bases: TGTGCCAGCAGTTACCAGGGAAATGAAAAACTGTTTTTT.

Written as DNA, the CDR3 is TGCGCCAGCAGCCAAGCTTTGCCGGTTTCCTACGAGCAGTACTTC. It translates to CASSQALPVSYEQYF. The gene calls are TRBV4-3 and TRBJ2-7, with D unresolved. The V gene's germline CDR1 is LGHNA and CDR2 YSLEER. Between the trimmed V and J ends, which lost 1 base and 1 base, there was a span of 11 bases. The CDR3 runs 15 residues.

CDR3 protein: CASSQGTGGTNEQFF. CDR3 bases: TGCGCCAGCAGCCAAGGGACAGGGGGGACCAATGAGCAGTTCTTC. The J gene is TRBJ2-1, the V gene TRBV4-3; TRBD1 matches at 10 bases. The CDR3 consists of 15 residues. Germline CDR1 and CDR2: LGHNA and YSLEER. J was trimmed by 6 bases and V by 1 base; bases with no gene match: 3.

The genes are TRBV7-6 and TRBJ2-1, with 13 bases identical to TRBD2. With V trimmed by 4 bases and J by 8 bases, 5 bases remained unmatched. This CDR3 has 15 amino acids. Germline values: CDR1 SGHVS, CDR2 FNYEAQ. CDR3 nucleotide sequence: TGTGCCAGCAGCTGGACTAGCGGGAGTCAGGATGAGCAGTTCTTC. It yields the protein CASSWTSGSQDEQFF. Using reference TRBV7-6 and TRBJ2-1 for the parts outside the CDR3, the full variable domain is GAGVSQSPRYKVTKRGQDVALRCDPISGHVSLYWYRQALGQGPEFLTYFNYEAQQDKSGLPNDRFSAERPEGSISTLTIQRTEQRDSAMYRCASSWTSGSQDEQFFGPGTRLTVL.

This sequence joins TRBV7-2 and TRBJ2-7, with 9 bases that match TRBD1. CDR3 length: 14 amino acids. Per the germline V gene, CDR1 is SGHTA and CDR2 is FQGNSA. V lost 6 bases to trimming and J lost 5 bases; unmatched junction nucleotides: 8. CDR3 DNA sequence: TGTGCCAGCAGGGTGGGGGACAGGGTCCACGAGCAGTACTTC. Protein: CASRVGDRVHEQYF.

The J gene is TRBJ2-1, the V gene TRBV4-1; 9 positions agree with TRBD2. The CDR3 runs 18 residues. Looked up from germline, CDR1 is MGHRA and CDR2 is YSYEKL. Trimming cost V 2 bases and J 2 bases; bases outside gene matches: 10. The CDR3 DNA reads as TGCGCCAGCAGCCAATCGAAACTGGGCGGGAGGGCCTACAATGAGCAGTTCTTC. It is translated as CASSQSKLGGRAYNEQFF.

The rearrangement joins TRBV18 to TRBJ2-7; possible D gene TRBD2, 7 bases. Germline loops: CDR1 KGHSH, CDR2 LQKENI. The CDR3 sequence is 16 residues long. The V and J ends lost 6 bases and 3 bases respectively, with 21 bases between them. The CDR3 DNA sequence: TGTGCCAGCTCTCTCTCGGGGGGCGGGAACTTCTACGAGCAGTACTTC. Encoded protein: CASSLSGGGNFYEQYF.

This rearrangement joins TRBV2 to TRBJ2-3; D is possibly TRBD2 (6 bases). V was clipped by 5 bases and J by 5 bases, with 17 bases between them. This CDR3 region has 15 residues. The germline gives CDR1 SNHLY, CDR2 FYNNEI. The CDR3 bases are TGTGCCAGCAGTCATAGGACGGGAGTTATAGATACGCAGTATTTT. It encodes CASSHRTGVIDTQYF.

Points on this clone: It is unclear where the CDR3 begins or ends on the DNA, so no DNA is shown, and the CDR3 is as TCRdb lists it. This sequence joins TRBV5-7 and TRBJ2-7; TRBD1, the table's D call, lacks a check against the DNA. TRBV5-7 carries the ORF label, with uncertain function. The CDR3 contains 12 residues when both ends are counted. The CDR3 sequence is CASSLVGTGSDF.

The V call is TRBV6-4, the J call TRBJ1-2; TRBD1 might be the D (5 bases). Germline V gene sequence: CDR1 MRHNA, CDR2 SNTAGT. This CDR3 is 16 amino acids long. The germline V and J ends were trimmed by 10 bases and 4 bases, with 25 bases remaining between them. This CDR3 reads CANLTPGWGVGYGYTF. CDR3 sequence (DNA): TGTGCCAACCTCACCCCGGGGTGGGGGGTTGGCTATGGCTACACCTTC.

The chain joins TRBV6-6 to TRBJ1-2; the match to TRBD1 covers 8 bases. From germline, CDR1 is MNHNY and CDR2 SVGAGI (reference sequence). The CDR3 spans 15 residues. V was clipped by 5 bases and J by 5 bases; unmatched bases: 10. CDR3 DNA: TGTGCCAGCAGTGACGGGACAGGTGGGAAGTATGGCTACACCTTC. Translated: CASSDGTGGKYGYTF.

J is TRBJ2-7 and V is TRBV27; TRBD2 aligns across 7 bases. V shed 3 bases, J shed 5 bases, and the junction held 4 bases outside the gene matches. Looked up from germline, CDR1 is MNHEY and CDR2 is SMNVEV (reference sequence). CDR3 length: 13 residues. The CDR3 coding sequence is TGTGCCAGCAGTTTCTTGGGGGGGAACGAGCAGTACTTC. Its protein product is CASSFLGGNEQYF.

The chain is built from TRBV4-3 and TRBJ2-7, with 7 bases that match TRBD1. This CDR3 is 17 amino acids long. CDR1 and CDR2 from the germline V gene are LGHNA and YSLEER. Trimming took 2 bases from V and 3 from J; bases not matched to a gene: 13. CDR3 coding DNA: TGCGCCAGCAGCCAATCAGGGGCCCCGGGACAGTTCTACGAGCAGTACTTC. Protein: CASSQSGAPGQFYEQYF.

Here the CDR3 reads CASKLDRENDQPQHF. DNA of the CDR3: TGCGCCAGCAAACTGGACAGGGAAAACGATCAGCCCCAGCATTTT. This chain links TRBV4-3 with TRBJ1-5, with 8 bases identical to TRBD1. This CDR3 is built from 15 residues. In germline, CDR1 is LGHNA, CDR2 YSLEER. Unmatched junction bases numbered 10, after V lost 7 bases and J lost 5 bases.

The chain couples TRBV5-4 to TRBJ2-5; TRBD1 is a possible D gene (6 bases). This CDR3 contains 13 residues. The germline CDR1 and CDR2 sequences are SGHNT and YYREEE (reference sequence). The V gene lost 5 bases and the J gene lost 5 bases, with 13 bases spanning the gap. DNA of the CDR3: TGTGCCAGCAGTGACAGGTGGGAGGAGACCCAGTACTTC. Its protein product is CASSDRWEETQYF.

The chain employs TRBV18 and TRBJ2-1; 12 positions match TRBD2. Looked up from germline, CDR1 is KGHSH and CDR2 is LQKENI. Trimming at V came to 0 bases and at J to 8 bases, leaving 2 bases not matched to a gene. The CDR3 extends over 15 amino acids. Here the CDR3 DNA reads TGTGCCAGCTCACCACCGTCTAGCGGGGGGGATGAGCAGTTCTTC. Protein product: CASSPPSSGGDEQFF. The full variable domain, with the rest looked up from reference TRBV18 and TRBJ2-1, is NAGVMQNPRHLVRRRGQEARLRCSPMKGHSHVYWYRQLPEEGLKFMVYLQKENIIDESGMPKERFSAEFPKEGPSILRIQQVVRGDSAAYFCASSPPSSGGDEQFFGPGTRLTVL.

CDR3 amino acids: CASSSDRGRNTEAFF. The CDR3 coding sequence is TGTGCCAGCAGTTCGGACAGGGGGCGGAACACTGAAGCTTTCTTT. The chain uses TRBV27 and TRBJ1-1, with 11 bases that match TRBD1. The J segment lost 1 base and the V segment lost 4 bases, leaving 2 bases of the junction unmatched. Germline CDR1 and CDR2: MNHEY and SMNVEV (reference sequence). CDR3 length: 15 residues.

This rearrangement joins TRBV7-9 to TRBJ2-2; 9 bases fit TRBD2. Looked up from germline, CDR1 is SEHNR and CDR2 is FQNEAQ (reference sequence). The CDR3 covers 18 residues. V gave up 2 bases and J gave up 3 bases; unmatched junction bases: 10. CDR3 residues: CASSLFRAGGPDTGELFF. CDR3 nucleotide sequence: TGTGCCAGCAGCTTATTCAGGGCGGGAGGGCCGGACACCGGGGAGCTGTTTTTT.

CDR3 nucleotides: TGTGCCAGCAGTTTAACAGGGAGGGAGGACTACACCTTC. Its translation is CASSLTGREDYTF. The rearrangement joins TRBV6-5 to TRBJ1-2, with D possibly TRBD1 on 6 matching bases. The V end lost 4 bases, the J end lost 10 bases, and 16 bases lay between the germline ends. The V gene's germline CDR1 is MNHEY and CDR2 SVGAGI. This CDR3 contains 13 residues.

V usage is TRBV29-1 and J usage is TRBJ2-1, with unresolved D. V was pared by 7 bases and J by 4 bases, with 8 bases between. Germline loops: CDR1 SQVTM, CDR2 ANQGSEA. This CDR3 comprises 11 residues. The chain's CDR3 is CSAYSYNEQFF. CDR3 DNA sequence: TGCAGCGCGTACAGTTACAATGAGCAGTTCTTC.

The chain combines TRBV5-1 with TRBJ2-1; D perhaps matches TRBD1 (6 bases). The CDR3 covers 15 residues. V lost 7 bases and J lost 0, with 14 bases in between. Germline CDR1 reads SGHRS; CDR2 reads YFSETQ. CDR3 in DNA: TGCGCCAGCGGCGAGGGGACAATCTCCTACAATGAGCAGTTCTTC. Its translation: CASGEGTISYNEQFF.